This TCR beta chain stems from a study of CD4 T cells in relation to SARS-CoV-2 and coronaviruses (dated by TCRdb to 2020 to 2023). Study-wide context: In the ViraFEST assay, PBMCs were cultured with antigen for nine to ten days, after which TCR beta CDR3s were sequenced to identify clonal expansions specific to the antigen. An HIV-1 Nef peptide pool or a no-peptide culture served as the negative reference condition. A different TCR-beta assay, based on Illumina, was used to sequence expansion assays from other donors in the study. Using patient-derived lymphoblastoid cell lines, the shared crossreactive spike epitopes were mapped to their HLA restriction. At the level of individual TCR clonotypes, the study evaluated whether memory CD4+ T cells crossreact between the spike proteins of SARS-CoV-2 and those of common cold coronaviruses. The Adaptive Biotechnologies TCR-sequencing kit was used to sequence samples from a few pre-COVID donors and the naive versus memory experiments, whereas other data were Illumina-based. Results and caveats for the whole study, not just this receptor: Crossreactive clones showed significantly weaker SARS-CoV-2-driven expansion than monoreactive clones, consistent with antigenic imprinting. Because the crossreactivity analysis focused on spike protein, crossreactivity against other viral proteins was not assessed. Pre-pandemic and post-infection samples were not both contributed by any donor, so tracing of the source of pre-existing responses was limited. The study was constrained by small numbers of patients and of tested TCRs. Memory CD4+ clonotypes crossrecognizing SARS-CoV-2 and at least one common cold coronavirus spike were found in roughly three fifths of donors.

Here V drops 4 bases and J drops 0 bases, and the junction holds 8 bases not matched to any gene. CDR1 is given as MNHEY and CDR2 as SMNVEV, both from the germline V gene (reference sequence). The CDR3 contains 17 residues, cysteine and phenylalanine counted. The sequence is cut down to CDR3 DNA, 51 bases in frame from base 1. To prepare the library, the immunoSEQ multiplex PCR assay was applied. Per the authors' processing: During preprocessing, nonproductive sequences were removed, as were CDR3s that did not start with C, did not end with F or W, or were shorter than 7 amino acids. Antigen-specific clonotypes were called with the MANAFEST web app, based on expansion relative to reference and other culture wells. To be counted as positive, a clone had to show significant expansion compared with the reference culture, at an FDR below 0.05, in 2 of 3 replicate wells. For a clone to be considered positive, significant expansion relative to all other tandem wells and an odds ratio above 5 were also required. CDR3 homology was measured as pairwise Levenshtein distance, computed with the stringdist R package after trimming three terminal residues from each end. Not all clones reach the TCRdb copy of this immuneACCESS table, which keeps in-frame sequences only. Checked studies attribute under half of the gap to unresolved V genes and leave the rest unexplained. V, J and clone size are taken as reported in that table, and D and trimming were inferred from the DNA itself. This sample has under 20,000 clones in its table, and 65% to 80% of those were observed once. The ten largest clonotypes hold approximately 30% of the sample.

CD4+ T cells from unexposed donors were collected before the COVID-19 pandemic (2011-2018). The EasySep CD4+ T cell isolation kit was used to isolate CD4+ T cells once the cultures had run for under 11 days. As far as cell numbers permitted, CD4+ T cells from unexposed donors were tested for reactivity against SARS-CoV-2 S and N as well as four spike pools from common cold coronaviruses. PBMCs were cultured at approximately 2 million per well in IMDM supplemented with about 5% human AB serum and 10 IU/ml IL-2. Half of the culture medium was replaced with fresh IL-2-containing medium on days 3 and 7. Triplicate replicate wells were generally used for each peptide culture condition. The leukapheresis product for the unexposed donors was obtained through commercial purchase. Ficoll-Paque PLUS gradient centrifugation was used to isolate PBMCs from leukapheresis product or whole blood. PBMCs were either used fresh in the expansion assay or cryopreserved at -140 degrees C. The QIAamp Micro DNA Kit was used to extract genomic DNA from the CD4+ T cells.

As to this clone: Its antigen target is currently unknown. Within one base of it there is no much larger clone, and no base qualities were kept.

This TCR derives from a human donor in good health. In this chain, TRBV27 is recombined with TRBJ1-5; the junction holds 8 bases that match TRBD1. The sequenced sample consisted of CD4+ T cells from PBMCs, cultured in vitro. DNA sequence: TGTGCCAGCAGTTCCCTCGGGACAGGTGTTAGCAATCAGCCCCAGCATTTT. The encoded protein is CASSSLGTGVSNQPQHF.